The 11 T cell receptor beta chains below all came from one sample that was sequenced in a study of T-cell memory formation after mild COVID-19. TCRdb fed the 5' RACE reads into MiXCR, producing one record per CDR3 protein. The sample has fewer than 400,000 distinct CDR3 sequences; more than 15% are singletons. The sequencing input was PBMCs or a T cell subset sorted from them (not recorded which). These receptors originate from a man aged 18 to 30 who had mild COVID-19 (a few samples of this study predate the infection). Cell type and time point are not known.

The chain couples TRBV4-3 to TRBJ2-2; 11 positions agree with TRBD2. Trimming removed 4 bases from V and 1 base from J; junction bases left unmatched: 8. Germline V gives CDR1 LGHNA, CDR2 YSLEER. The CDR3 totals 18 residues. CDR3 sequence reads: CASSPARLAGKNTGELFF. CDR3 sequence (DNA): TGCGCCAGCAGCCCCGCCCGACTAGCGGGGAAGAACACCGGGGAGCTGTTTTTT.

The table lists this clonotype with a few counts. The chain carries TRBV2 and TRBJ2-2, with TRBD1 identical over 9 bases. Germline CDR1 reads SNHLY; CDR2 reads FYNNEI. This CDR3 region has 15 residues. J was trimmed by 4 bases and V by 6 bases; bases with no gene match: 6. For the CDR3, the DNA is TGTGCCAGCAGCAGAAGGGACAGGGTCACCGGGGAGCTGTTTTTT. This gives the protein CASSRRDRVTGELFF.

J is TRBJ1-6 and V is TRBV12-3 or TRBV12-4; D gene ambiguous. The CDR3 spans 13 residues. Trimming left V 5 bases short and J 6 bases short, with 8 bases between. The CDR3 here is CASSATGNSPLHF. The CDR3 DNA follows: TGTGCCAGCAGTGCGACTGGTAATTCACCCCTCCACTTT.

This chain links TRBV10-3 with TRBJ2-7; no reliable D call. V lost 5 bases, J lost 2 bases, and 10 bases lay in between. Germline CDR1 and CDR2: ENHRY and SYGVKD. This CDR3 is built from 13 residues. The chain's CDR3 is CAISIIEAYEQYF. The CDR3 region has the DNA TGTGCCATCAGTATTATAGAAGCCTACGAGCAGTACTTC.

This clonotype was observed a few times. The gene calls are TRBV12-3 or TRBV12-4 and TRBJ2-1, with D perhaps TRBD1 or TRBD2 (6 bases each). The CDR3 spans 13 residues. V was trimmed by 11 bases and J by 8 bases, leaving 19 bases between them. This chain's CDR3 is CACSGRGPHEQFF. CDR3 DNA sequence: TGTGCCTGCTCGGGCCGGGGGCCACATGAGCAGTTCTTC.

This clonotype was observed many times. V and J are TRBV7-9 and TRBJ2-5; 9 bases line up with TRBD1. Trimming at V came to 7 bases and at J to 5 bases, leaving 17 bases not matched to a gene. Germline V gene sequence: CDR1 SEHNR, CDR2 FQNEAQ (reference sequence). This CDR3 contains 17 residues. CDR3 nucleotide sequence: TGTGCCAGCACACCGGGACAGGGCTTTGTTCGGCGGGAGACCCAGTACTTC. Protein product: CASTPGQGFVRRETQYF. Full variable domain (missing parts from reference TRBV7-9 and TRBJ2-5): DTGVSQNPRHKITKRGQNVTFRCDPISEHNRLYWYRQTLGQGPEFLTYFQNEAQLEKSRLLSDRFSAERPKGSFSTLEIQRTEQGDSAMYLCASTPGQGFVRRETQYFGPGTRLLVL.

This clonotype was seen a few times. The CDR3 here is CASGSGGVRNEQFF. The CDR3 DNA follows: TGTGCCAGCGGGTCGGGAGGGGTTAGGAATGAGCAGTTCTTC. The rearrangement uses TRBV7-3 and TRBJ2-1; the match to TRBD2 covers 8 bases. CDR1 and CDR2 from the germline V gene are SGHTA and FQGTGA. With 8 bases clipped from V and 7 bases from J, the junction kept 10 bases outside the gene matches. The CDR3 totals 14 residues.

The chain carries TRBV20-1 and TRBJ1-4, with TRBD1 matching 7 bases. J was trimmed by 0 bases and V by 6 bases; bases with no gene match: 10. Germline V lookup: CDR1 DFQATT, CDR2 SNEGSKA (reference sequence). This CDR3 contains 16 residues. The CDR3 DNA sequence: TGCAGTGCCCCGCCAGGGGGTAGCGCAACTAATGAAAAACTGTTTTTT. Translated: CSAPPGGSATNEKLFF.

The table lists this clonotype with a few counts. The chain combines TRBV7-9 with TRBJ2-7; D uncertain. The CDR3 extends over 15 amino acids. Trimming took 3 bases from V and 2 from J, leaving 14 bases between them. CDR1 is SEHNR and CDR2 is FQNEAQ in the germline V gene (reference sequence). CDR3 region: CASSLPHGSAYEQYF. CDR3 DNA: TGTGCCAGCAGCTTGCCCCATGGGTCCGCCTACGAGCAGTACTTC. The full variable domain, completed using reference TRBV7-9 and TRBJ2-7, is DTGVSQNPRHKITKRGQNVTFRCDPISEHNRLYWYRQTLGQGPEFLTYFQNEAQLEKSRLLSDRFSAERPKGSFSTLEIQRTEQGDSAMYLCASSLPHGSAYEQYFGPGTRLTVT.

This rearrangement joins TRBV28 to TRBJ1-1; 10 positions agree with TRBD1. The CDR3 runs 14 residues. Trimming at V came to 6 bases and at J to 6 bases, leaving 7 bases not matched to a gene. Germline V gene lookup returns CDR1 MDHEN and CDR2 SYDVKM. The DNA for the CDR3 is TGTGCCAGCAGGGGGACAGGGGCCTCCTCTGAAGCTTTCTTT. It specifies CASRGTGASSEAFF.

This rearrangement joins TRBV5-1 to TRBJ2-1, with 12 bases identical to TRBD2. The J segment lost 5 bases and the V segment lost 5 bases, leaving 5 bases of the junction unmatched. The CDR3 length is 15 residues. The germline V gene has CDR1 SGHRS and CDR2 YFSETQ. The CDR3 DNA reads TGCGCCAGCAGGCTGACTAGCGGGAGAAACAATGAGCAGTTCTTC. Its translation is CASRLTSGRNNEQFF. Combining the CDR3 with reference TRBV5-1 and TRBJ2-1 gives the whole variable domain KAGVTQTPRYLIKTRGQQVTLSCSPISGHRSVSWYQQTPGQGLQFLFEYFSETQRNKGNFPGRFSGRQFSNSRSEMNVSTLELGDSALYLCASRLTSGRNNEQFFGPGTRLTVL.